This T cell receptor (beta chain) was recorded in a study of T cells in Graves' hyperthyroidism and ophthalmopathy. Study-wide results and caveats: Most clonotypes that expanded in the thyroid above 0.001 also showed up in blood.

In the case of this clonotype: Antigen unknown.

RNA transcripts gave rise to amplified TCR beta CDR3 regions. The HTBI primer set drove a first-round RT-PCR of the TCR CDR3. From the multiplex PCR reads, TCRdb called clonotypes with MiXCR, one entry per CDR3 protein. Counted here are 650,000 to 850,000 distinct CDR3 sequences, 18% occurring once; the ten biggest clones make up roughly a sixth. The CDR3 extends over 15 amino acids. With 7 bases clipped from V and 4 bases from J, the junction kept 12 bases outside the gene matches. CDR1 is SNHLY, CDR2 FYNNEI, per germline. This receptor was obtained from a woman between 45 and 60 years old with Graves' hyperthyroidism that later progressed to Graves' ophthalmopathy. What was sequenced was blood. The chain combines TRBV2 with TRBJ1-2, with 7 bases identical to TRBD1. CDR3 in DNA: TGTGCCAGCACGACAGGGTTTATTGCGGGCTATGGCTACACCTTC. Translation gives CASTTGFIAGYGYTF.